This T cell receptor beta chain is from a study of blood T cell repertoires in COVID-19. The overall study: From the United States, Italy and Spain came samples of acute and convalescent COVID-19. The analysed material was cDNA or gDNA that came from T cells, B-cell-depleted T cells, or PBMCs.

The table lists this clone with a count of one. The germline V gene has CDR1 SEHNR and CDR2 FQNEAQ (reference sequence). The CDR3 loop spans 16 amino acids. Losses at the gene ends were 4 bases for V and 5 bases for J; bases not matched to a gene: 4. Original processing methods: From reference gene primer amplification, estimates of nucleated cell counts were derived. Repertoires were generated with immunoSEQ multiplex PCR, while TCRdb's copy carries only in-frame clones and drops some. The V and J calls and clone size were taken over from that table, and D and trimming were inferred from the DNA. The table has some 150,000 clones, 88% seen once.

The rearrangement uses TRBV7-9 and TRBJ1-6; TRBD1 aligns across 11 bases. This TCR came from a woman aged 70-85 years with acute or convalescent COVID-19. Source material: peripheral blood. CDR3 nucleotides: TGTGCCAGCAGCTACGGGACAGGGGGTAATAATTCACCCCTCCACTTT. Encoded protein: CASSYGTGGNNSPLHF.